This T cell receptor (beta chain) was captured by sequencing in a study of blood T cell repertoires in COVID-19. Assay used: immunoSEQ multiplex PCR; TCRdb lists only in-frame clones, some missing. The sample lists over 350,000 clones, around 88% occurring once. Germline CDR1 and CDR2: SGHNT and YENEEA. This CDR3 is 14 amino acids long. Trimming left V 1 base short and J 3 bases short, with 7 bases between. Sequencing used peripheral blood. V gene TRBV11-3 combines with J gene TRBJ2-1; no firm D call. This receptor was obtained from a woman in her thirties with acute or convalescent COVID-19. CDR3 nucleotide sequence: TGTGCCAGCAGCTTAGGACACATCTACAATGAGCAGTTCTTC. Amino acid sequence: CASSLGHIYNEQFF. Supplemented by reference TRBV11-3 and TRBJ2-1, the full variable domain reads EAGVVQSPRYKIIEKKQPVAFWCNPISGHNTLYWYLQNLGQGPELLIRYENEEAVDDSQLPKDRFSAERLKGVDSTLKIQPAELGDSAVYLCASSLGHIYNEQFFGPGTRLTVL.